Listed here are 28 T cell receptor beta chains from one sample, sequenced in a study of blood T cell repertoires in COVID-19. Sequencing was performed with immunoSEQ multiplex PCR; in TCRdb, only in-frame clones are kept and a portion is missing. The sample carries some 200,000 clones, roughly 80% recorded once. Specimen: peripheral blood. These receptors were collected from a woman aged 40 to 50 with acute or convalescent COVID-19.

The chain employs TRBV7-8 and TRBJ1-3; no clear D. The germline V gene encodes CDR1 SGHVS and CDR2 FQNEAQ. Deletions cut 1 base from V and 2 bases from J, with 9 bases between. The CDR3 has 15 residues. The CDR3: CASSLVGQAGNTIYF. The CDR3 region has the DNA TGTGCCAGCAGCTTAGTTGGCCAGGCTGGAAACACCATATATTTT. Variable domain in full (rest from reference TRBV7-8 and TRBJ1-3): GAGVSQSPRYKVAKRGQDVALRCDPISGHVSLFWYQQALGQGPEFLTYFQNEAQLDKSGLPSDRFFAERPEGSVSTLKIQRTQQEDSAVYLCASSLVGQAGNTIYFGEGSWLTVV.

The CDR3 sequence: CASSDHRQGLSYNEQFF. The DNA of the CDR3 is TGTGCCAGCAGTGACCACCGACAGGGACTCTCCTACAATGAGCAGTTCTTC. V is TRBV28 and J is TRBJ2-1, with a possible D match to TRBD1 (7 bases). This CDR3 contains 17 residues. CDR1 and CDR2 from the germline V gene are MDHEN and SYDVKM. Trimming took 5 bases from V and 0 from J, leaving 17 bases between them.

The rearrangement joins TRBV27 to TRBJ2-5, with 7 bases that match TRBD2. Germline V gives CDR1 MNHEY, CDR2 SMNVEV (reference sequence). This CDR3 contains 13 residues. The V gene end was trimmed by 4 bases and the J gene end by 2 bases; junction bases not matched to a gene: 1. CDR3 sequence: CASSSGGQETQYF. The CDR3 region has the DNA TGTGCCAGCAGTTCGGGGGGTCAAGAGACCCAGTACTTC.

CDR3 residues: CASSLRQTMNTEAFF. Here the CDR3 DNA reads TGCGCCAGCAGCCTTAGACAGACCATGAACACTGAAGCTTTCTTT. The chain has TRBV4-1 and TRBJ1-1, with a weak D call TRBD1 (5 bases). There are 15 residues in the CDR3. Between the trimmed V and J ends, which lost 4 bases and 0 bases, there was a span of 12 bases. The V gene's germline CDR1 is MGHRA and CDR2 YSYEKL.

Written as DNA, the CDR3 is TGTGCCAGCAGCTTGCCGAGGAACAGGGTACGGTCCTACAATGAGCAGTTCTTC. Translating it yields CASSLPRNRVRSYNEQFF. The chain has TRBV7-6 and TRBJ2-1, with a possible D match to TRBD1 (6 bases). The germline V gene encodes CDR1 SGHVS and CDR2 FNYEAQ. CDR3 length: 18 amino acids. Trimming pared 3 bases from V and 1 base from J, leaving 19 bases between.

This clone was detected a few times. This chain connects TRBV27 to TRBJ1-1; maybe TRBD1 (5 bases). V lost 2 bases and J 8 bases, leaving 12 bases between the germline ends. CDR3 size: 13 residues. The germline CDR1 and CDR2 sequences are MNHEY and SMNVEV (reference sequence). DNA for the CDR3: TGTGCCAGCAGTTTAGTATGGGAGGGGGAAGCTTTCTTT. Translating it yields CASSLVWEGEAFF.

The CDR3 sequence is CASGYPALALSNTGELFF. The CDR3, as DNA: TGTGCCAGCGGCTACCCGGCCCTAGCGTTATCGAACACCGGGGAGCTGTTTTTT. The rearrangement joins TRBV7-9 to TRBJ2-2; perhaps TRBD2 as D (6 bases). The V end lost 8 bases, the J end lost 0 bases, and 22 bases lay between the germline ends. Germline CDR1 and CDR2: SEHNR and FQNEAQ (reference sequence). This CDR3 contains 18 residues.

The chain recombines TRBV7-6 with TRBJ2-2; the D gene is possibly TRBD2 (7 bases). This CDR3 has 18 residues. V lost 2 bases and J lost 4, with 20 bases in between. Germline V gene sequence: CDR1 SGHVS, CDR2 FNYEAQ. The CDR3, as DNA: TGTGCCAGCAGCTTACACCACGAGGGGGGAGGGCCCACCGGGGAGCTGTTTTTT. Its protein product is CASSLHHEGGGPTGELFF.

The J gene is TRBJ1-1, the V gene TRBV19, with D perhaps matching TRBD1 (6 bases). This CDR3 spans 15 amino acids. V lost 5 bases and J 4 bases, leaving 17 bases between the germline ends. Germline V gives CDR1 LNHDA, CDR2 SQIVND (reference sequence). The DNA of the CDR3 is TGTGCCAGTAGTTTACCGGGACACCGGGTCACTGAAGCTTTCTTT. It codes for CASSLPGHRVTEAFF.

This clone was detected only a few times. The chain recombines TRBV7-2 with TRBJ2-7, with D perhaps matching TRBD2 (6 bases). The CDR3 length is 13 residues. V was pared by 0 bases and J by 5 bases, with 8 bases between. CDR1 is SGHTA, CDR2 FQGNSA, per germline. CDR3 coding DNA: TGTGCCAGCAGCTTAGCTAGCGGAGACGAGCAGTACTTC. It yields the protein CASSLASGDEQYF.

This sequence joins TRBV28 and TRBJ1-5; no definite D call. The V gene's germline CDR1 is MDHEN and CDR2 SYDVKM. The ends were cut back, 9 bases at V and 6 bases at J, with 21 bases in the middle. This CDR3 is built from 15 residues. The CDR3 spells CASVGGGQMSQPQHF. The CDR3 DNA is TGTGCCAGTGTTGGCGGAGGGCAAATGAGTCAGCCCCAGCATTTT.

This chain joins TRBV4-2 and TRBJ2-1, with 10 nucleotides matching TRBD2. The CDR3 covers 14 residues. The V gene's germline CDR1 is LGHNA and CDR2 YNFKEQ. Trimming took 4 bases from V and 5 from J; bases not matched to a gene: 2. The CDR3 region is CASSPLAGDNEQFF. The CDR3, as DNA: TGTGCCAGCAGCCCTCTAGCGGGAGACAATGAGCAGTTCTTC.

The gene calls are TRBV5-1 and TRBJ2-1; D possibly corresponds to TRBD2 (6 bases). The germline V gene has CDR1 SGHRS and CDR2 YFSETQ. The CDR3 runs 16 residues. Trimming removed 4 bases at V and 0 bases at J, with 14 bases between. The CDR3 here is CASSPLIADSYNEQFF. CDR3 coding DNA: TGCGCCAGCAGCCCTCTCATAGCGGACTCCTACAATGAGCAGTTCTTC.

V and J are TRBV28 and TRBJ1-1; D perhaps matches TRBD1 (5 bases). This CDR3 has 16 residues. The germline V gene has CDR1 MDHEN and CDR2 SYDVKM. V lost 5 bases, J lost 0 bases, and 16 bases lay in between. The CDR3 is CASSPREGKMNTEAFF. The CDR3 DNA reads as TGTGCCAGCAGTCCTCGGGAGGGGAAGATGAACACTGAAGCTTTCTTT.

The chain employs TRBV10-3 and TRBJ1-2, with D maybe TRBD1 (6 bases). The length of the CDR3 is 17 residues. In germline, CDR1 is ENHRY, CDR2 SYGVKD. Trimming removed 8 bases at V and 1 base at J, with 23 bases between. CDR3 residues: CAIGPPGHSLSNYGYTF. The CDR3 DNA is TGTGCCATCGGCCCCCCGGGACATAGTCTTAGTAACTATGGCTACACCTTC.

The CDR3, as DNA: TGTGCCAGCAGCCAAGCAGGGAGCAATCAGCCCCAGCATTTT. It is translated as CASSQAGSNQPQHF. The chain carries TRBV3-1 (or the pseudogene TRBV3-2) and TRBJ1-5; possibly TRBD1 for D (5 bases). In germline, CDR1 is LGHDT, CDR2 YNNKEL (reference sequence). CDR3 length equals 14 residues. The ends were cut back, 1 base at V and 1 base at J, with 5 bases in the middle.

The chain is built from TRBV7-3 and TRBJ2-3; D is undetermined. The CDR3 covers 13 residues. Germline V gene sequence: CDR1 SGHTA, CDR2 FQGTGA. Between the trimmed V and J ends, which lost 4 bases and 5 bases, there was a span of 10 bases. The CDR3 protein is CASSSTTGDTQYF. The CDR3 coding sequence is TGTGCCAGCAGCTCCACGACTGGAGATACGCAGTATTTT.

This clone was recorded only once. The germline gene is not matched at one end of the junction; a read error may be the cause. The genes are TRBV7-7 and TRBJ2-7; 8 nucleotides match TRBD2. This CDR3 has 12 residues. Per germline, CDR1 SSHAT and CDR2 FNYEAQ (reference sequence). The CDR3, as DNA: TGTGCTAGCAGCCCCGGGGGGGCCGAGCAGTACTTC. Protein sequence: CASSPGGAEQYF.

V gene TRBV6-5 combines with J gene TRBJ1-4, with a tentative D call TRBD1 (5 bases). CDR3 length: 10 residues. Germline CDR1 MNHEY, CDR2 SVGAGI. With 9 bases removed from V and 8 bases from J, the gap between germline ends came to 7 bases. The CDR3 reads CARGGEKLFF. The CDR3 region has the DNA TGTGCCAGGGGGGGGGAAAAACTGTTTTTT.

V usage is TRBV5-1 and J usage is TRBJ2-1; D is uncertain. CDR3 size: 11 residues. Germline V gene data show CDR1 as SGHRS and CDR2 as YFSETQ. Between the trimmed V and J ends, which lost 8 bases and 12 bases, there was a span of 15 bases. In DNA, the CDR3 is TGCGCCAGTCGAGCCGGGTTAAGGCAGTTCTTC. This gives the protein CASRAGLRQFF.

J is TRBJ1-5 and V is TRBV30, with 7 bases aligning to TRBD1. The V gene's germline CDR1 is GTSNPN and CDR2 SVGIG (reference sequence). CDR3 size: 14 residues. V lost 6 bases to trimming and J lost 0 bases; unmatched junction nucleotides: 5. CDR3 DNA sequence: TGTGCCTGCGGGACAGACATTAGCAATCAGCCCCAGCATTTT. It is translated as CACGTDISNQPQHF.

The CDR3, as DNA: TGCGCCAGCAGCCCCCCAGCCGGAGAGGGGGCCGAAAAACTGTTTTTT. The encoded protein is CASSPPAGEGAEKLFF. The chain uses TRBV5-1 and TRBJ1-4; 7 bases agree with TRBD1. V lost 4 bases and J lost 8; bases outside the gene matches: 14. CDR1 and CDR2 from the germline V gene are SGHRS and YFSETQ. The CDR3 sequence is 16 residues long.

The J gene is TRBJ1-4, the V gene TRBV11-2; 7 positions agree with TRBD1. The ends lost 4 bases at V and 8 bases at J; junction bases unmatched: 7. The CDR3 runs to 14 residues. Per the germline V gene, CDR1 is SGHAT and CDR2 is FQNNGV. CDR3 in DNA: TGTGCCAGCAGCTATACTAAAGGGGGCGAAAAACTGTTTTTT. It translates to CASSYTKGGEKLFF.

This clone has just one count. V and J are TRBV4-2 and TRBJ2-1; 13 nucleotides agree with TRBD2. V was clipped by 0 bases and J by 1 base; unmatched bases: 9. This CDR3 spans 20 amino acids. Germline loops: CDR1 LGHNA, CDR2 YNFKEQ. This CDR3 is CASSQDLGLAGIGSYNEQFF. The CDR3 DNA is TGTGCCAGCAGCCAAGATTTGGGACTAGCGGGAATTGGGTCCTACAATGAGCAGTTCTTC.

This chain joins TRBV6-5 and TRBJ2-5; 7 bases line up with TRBD1. Germline V lookup: CDR1 MNHEY, CDR2 SVGAGI. CDR3 length: 14 amino acids. With V trimmed by 5 bases and J by 4 bases, 7 bases remained unmatched. The CDR3 region is CASSLTGARETQYF. CDR3 in DNA: TGTGCCAGCAGTCTAACAGGGGCCAGAGAGACCCAGTACTTC.

The genes are TRBV19 and TRBJ2-3; TRBD2 agrees at 15 bases. V shed 5 bases and J 1 base; nucleotides not matched to a gene: 7. CDR3 length equals 18 residues. Germline V lookup: CDR1 LNHDA, CDR2 SQIVND (reference sequence). CDR3 in amino acids: CASSPGLAGGRGTDTQYF. The CDR3 DNA reads TGTGCCAGTAGTCCCGGACTAGCGGGGGGGCGGGGCACAGATACGCAGTATTTT.

The chain is built from TRBV7-2 and TRBJ2-1; TRBD2 agrees at 14 bases. This CDR3 spans 20 amino acids. The germline gives CDR1 SGHTA, CDR2 FQGNSA. V lost 0 bases and J lost 0; bases outside the gene matches: 7. The CDR3: CASSLAPGLAGASSYNEQFF. The DNA of the CDR3 is TGTGCCAGCAGCTTAGCTCCGGGACTAGCGGGAGCGAGCTCCTACAATGAGCAGTTCTTC.

The rearrangement joins TRBV5-1 to TRBJ1-5, with 10 bases matching TRBD1. J gave up 7 bases and V 5 bases, and 6 bases lay outside the gene matches. The CDR3 is made up of 14 amino acids. Germline CDR1 reads SGHRS; CDR2 reads YFSETQ. The DNA of the CDR3 is TGCGCCAGCAGTTCGGGGGACAGGGGACAGCCCCAGCATTTT. Translation gives CASSSGDRGQPQHF. The full variable domain, with the rest looked up from reference TRBV5-1 and TRBJ1-5, is KAGVTQTPRYLIKTRGQQVTLSCSPISGHRSVSWYQQTPGQGLQFLFEYFSETQRNKGNFPGRFSGRQFSNSRSEMNVSTLELGDSALYLCASSSGDRGQPQHFGDGTRLSIL.